What follows are 22 T cell receptor beta chains derived from one specimen sequenced in a study of CD8 T cells in ankylosing spondylitis. Study-wide findings and caveats: A motif in TCR beta, a set of eight or nine highly homologous variants, appeared characteristic of ankylosing spondylitis blood.

TCRdb re-analysed the 5' RACE reads in MiXCR, keeping a single row per CDR3 protein. The sample contains fewer than 450,000 distinct CDR3 sequences, approximately 17% of which appear only once. These TCRs are of unknown antigen specificity. Sequenced sample: blood, either unsorted or a sorted T cell fraction (not recorded which). These receptors originate from a male donor with ankylosing spondylitis.

CDR3 sequence reads: CATSRDPLAGGHNEQFF. The CDR3 DNA sequence: TGTGCCACCAGCAGAGATCCACTAGCGGGAGGCCACAATGAGCAGTTCTTC. The chain combines TRBV15 with TRBJ2-1; TRBD2 aligns across 12 bases. The junction had 5 bases not matched to a gene; V was cut back by 0 bases and J by 5 bases. The CDR3 is made up of 17 amino acids. Germline lookup yields CDR1 LNHNV and CDR2 YYDKDF (reference sequence).

This clonotype showed up just a few times. V usage is TRBV29-1 and J usage is TRBJ2-1, with 8 bases that match TRBD2. J was trimmed by 4 bases and V by 5 bases; bases with no gene match: 1. Germline CDR1 and CDR2: SQVTM and ANQGSEA. The CDR3 contains 12 residues. CDR3 region: CSVPSGYNEQFF. In nucleotides, the CDR3 is TGCAGCGTTCCTAGCGGGTACAATGAGCAGTTCTTC.

The genes are TRBV20-1 and TRBJ2-7; maybe TRBD2 (6 bases). Germline V gene sequence: CDR1 DFQATT, CDR2 SNEGSKA (reference sequence). Trimming cost V 3 bases and J 3 bases, with 12 bases left between them. The length of the CDR3 is 13 residues. The CDR3 bases are TGCAGTGCTAGCGGGCGGGGAGTCTACGAGCAGTACTTC. The encoded protein is CSASGRGVYEQYF.

The rearrangement joins TRBV11-2 to TRBJ2-1; D might be TRBD2 (7 bases). This CDR3 contains 16 residues. From germline, CDR1 is SGHAT and CDR2 FQNNGV. V gave up 4 bases and J gave up 4 bases, with 17 bases separating them. The CDR3 DNA reads TGTGCCAGCAGCTCGAGGGCGGGGGCGGGTTACAATGAGCAGTTCTTC. Encoded protein: CASSSRAGAGYNEQFF.

The chain employs TRBV28 and TRBJ1-5; TRBD1 might be the D (6 bases). Germline lookup yields CDR1 MDHEN and CDR2 SYDVKM. Trimming pared 5 bases from V and 6 bases from J, leaving 14 bases between. The CDR3 length is 14 residues. The CDR3 nucleotides are TGTGCCAGCAGTCCCCCGACAGGATCTCAGCCCCAGCATTTT. Translated: CASSPPTGSQPQHF.

The genes are TRBV11-2 and TRBJ2-3; D remains ambiguous. Germline CDR1 is SGHAT and CDR2 is FQNNGV. This CDR3 comprises 15 residues. The ends were cut back, 5 bases at V and 0 bases at J, with 12 bases in the middle. This chain's CDR3 is CASSRDGASTDTQYF. The CDR3 nucleotides are TGTGCCAGCAGCCGAGACGGCGCTAGCACAGATACGCAGTATTTT.

The rearrangement joins TRBV5-1 to TRBJ1-1; D ambiguous. This CDR3 region has 15 residues. CDR1 is SGHRS and CDR2 is YFSETQ in the germline V gene. With 0 bases removed from V and 0 bases from J, the gap between germline ends came to 9 bases. The CDR3 DNA sequence: TGCGCCAGCAGCTTGGATGGATTCATGAACACTGAAGCTTTCTTT. Protein product: CASSLDGFMNTEAFF.

This clonotype was detected a few times. This chain uses TRBV30 with TRBJ1-2; D not certain. Per the germline V gene, CDR1 is GTSNPN and CDR2 is SVGIG (reference sequence). CDR3 length: 13 residues. V was shortened by 2 bases and J by 1 base, with 8 bases between the two germline ends. CDR3 sequence reads: CAWSLGINYGYTF. The CDR3 DNA reads TGTGCCTGGAGTTTGGGGATTAACTATGGCTACACCTTC.

This clonotype appeared a few times. As DNA, the CDR3 is TGTGCCAGCAGTGAACCCGGGACACCTAATGAAAAACTGTTTTTT. Translated, it gives CASSEPGTPNEKLFF. The chain carries TRBV6-1 and TRBJ1-4, with D perhaps matching TRBD1 (6 bases). V lost 2 bases and J lost 3, with 10 bases in between. There are 15 residues in the CDR3. Per the germline V gene, CDR1 is MNHNS and CDR2 is SASEGT.

This clonotype was detected a few times. V gene TRBV4-2 combines with J gene TRBJ2-2, with 8 bases that match TRBD1. The CDR3 covers 17 residues. Germline CDR1 reads LGHNA; CDR2 reads YNFKEQ. The V gene end was trimmed by 0 bases and the J gene end by 4 bases; junction bases not matched to a gene: 7. The CDR3 DNA reads as TGTGCCAGCAGCCAAGAGTACGGACAGGGACCCACCGGGGAGCTGTTTTTT. Protein sequence: CASSQEYGQGPTGELFF.

This clonotype was seen ten or more times. The rearrangement uses TRBV12-3 or TRBV12-4 and TRBJ2-3; maybe TRBD2 (6 bases). The germline V and J ends were trimmed by 6 bases and 6 bases, with 10 bases remaining between them. The CDR3 contains 12 residues. CDR3 residues: CASSGGGDTQYF. CDR3 nucleotides: TGTGCCAGCAGCGGGGGAGGCGATACGCAGTATTTT.

V and J are TRBV10-3 and TRBJ1-4; no clear D. This CDR3 contains 14 residues. Trimming removed 6 bases from V and 0 bases from J, with 8 bases in between. Germline V lookup: CDR1 ENHRY, CDR2 SYGVKD. This CDR3 is CAISGSATNEKLFF. The CDR3 DNA sequence: TGTGCCATCAGCGGATCCGCAACTAATGAAAAACTGTTTTTT.

This clonotype was recorded many times. This chain connects TRBV15 to TRBJ1-5, with D possibly TRBD1 on 6 matching bases. Deletions cut 4 bases from V and 7 bases from J, with 11 bases between. CDR3 size: 13 residues. The germline gives CDR1 LNHNV, CDR2 YYDKDF (reference sequence). CDR3 residues: CATSNQGNQPQHF. The CDR3 coding sequence is TGTGCCACCAGCAACCAGGGGAACCAGCCCCAGCATTTT.

This chain connects TRBV20-1 to TRBJ2-1; 10 nucleotides agree with TRBD2. The CDR3 consists of 12 residues. After removal of 6 bases from V and 10 bases from J, the junction contained 6 bases not matched to a gene. Looked up from germline, CDR1 is DFQATT and CDR2 is SNEGSKA (reference sequence). CDR3 region: CSAPTSGAEQFF. DNA for the CDR3: TGCAGTGCCCCAACTAGCGGGGCCGAGCAGTTCTTC.

This clonotype came up many times. J is TRBJ2-1 and V is TRBV18, with TRBD1 matching 7 bases. The CDR3 extends over 16 amino acids. Germline loops: CDR1 KGHSH, CDR2 LQKENI. With 0 bases clipped from V and 0 bases from J, the junction kept 2 bases outside the gene matches. The CDR3 nucleotides read TGTGCCAGCTCACCACCGACAGGGAGCTCCTACAATGAGCAGTTCTTC. Its translation is CASSPPTGSSYNEQFF.

V usage is TRBV12-3 or TRBV12-4 and J usage is TRBJ2-5; tentative D call: TRBD2 (7 bases). The ends were cut back, 1 base at V and 2 bases at J, with 14 bases in the middle. This CDR3 comprises 16 residues. The CDR3 DNA follows: TGTGCCAGCAGTTTAGGGGGAGGGGGGAGTCAAGAGACCCAGTACTTC. It is translated as CASSLGGGGSQETQYF.

CDR3 sequence (DNA): TGCAGCGTCCGCCCCTTGGGCAGGGGAGGCTCTGATGATGGCTACACCTTC. This translates into CSVRPLGRGGSDDGYTF. The chain recombines TRBV29-1 with TRBJ1-2, with D perhaps TRBD1 (6 bases). The CDR3 consists of 17 residues. Germline V gene lookup returns CDR1 SQVTM and CDR2 ANQGSEA. Trimming shortened V by 6 bases and J by 6 bases, and 29 bases separated the two germline ends. Filled out from reference TRBV29-1 and TRBJ1-2, the complete variable domain reads SAVISQKPSRDICQRGTSLTIQCQVDSQVTMMFWYRQQPGQSLTLIATANQGSEATYESGFVIDKFPISRPNLTFSTLTVSNMSPEDSSIYLCSVRPLGRGGSDDGYTFGSGTRLTVV.

V usage is TRBV2 and J usage is TRBJ2-2; 9 positions agree with TRBD1. The CDR3 spans 16 residues. Trimming took 2 bases from V and 2 from J; bases not matched to a gene: 3. From germline, CDR1 is SNHLY and CDR2 FYNNEI. Here the CDR3 DNA reads TGTGCCAGCAGTGAAACAGGGGGCTATAACACCGGGGAGCTGTTTTTT. Encoded protein: CASSETGGYNTGELFF. Filled out from reference TRBV2 and TRBJ2-2, the complete variable domain reads EPEVTQTPSHQVTQMGQEVILRCVPISNHLYFYWYRQILGQKVEFLVSFYNNEISEKSEIFDDQFSVERPDGSNFTLKIRSTKLEDSAMYFCASSETGGYNTGELFFGEGSRLTVL.

This clonotype was seen many times. V usage is TRBV5-1 and J usage is TRBJ1-1; D unclear. Germline V CDR1 and CDR2: SGHRS, YFSETQ. The germline V and J ends were trimmed by 4 bases and 5 bases, with 24 bases remaining between them. The CDR3 has 17 amino acids. The CDR3 DNA reads TGCGCCAGCAGCCTAGCCATTGGAGCGAATCAGAGGACTGAAGCTTTCTTT. This encodes CASSLAIGANQRTEAFF.

The chain is built from TRBV6-1 and TRBJ2-3; no clear D. This CDR3 is 15 amino acids long. V gave up 6 bases and J gave up 3 bases, with 16 bases separating them. Germline V gene data show CDR1 as MNHNS and CDR2 as SASEGT. Written as DNA, the CDR3 is TGTGCCAGCAGCTCGACCCCCTTAGGTACAGATACGCAGTATTTT. The encoded protein is CASSSTPLGTDTQYF.

The chain is built from TRBV2 and TRBJ1-1, with a weak D call TRBD1 (5 bases). Per the germline V gene, CDR1 is SNHLY and CDR2 is FYNNEI. There are 13 residues in the CDR3. V was trimmed by 4 bases and J by 2 bases, leaving 8 bases between them. This CDR3 is CASSVDTNTEAFF. The CDR3 coding sequence is TGTGCCAGCAGTGTGGACACAAACACTGAAGCTTTCTTT.

This clonotype has more than one count but fewer than ten. This chain joins TRBV2 and TRBJ2-5; 11 bases line up with TRBD1. CDR1 SNHLY and CDR2 FYNNEI come from the germline V gene. The junction had 4 bases not matched to a gene; V was cut back by 5 bases and J by 5 bases. This CDR3 has 14 amino acids. The CDR3 loop reads CASSPDRGRETQYF. In DNA form, the CDR3 reads TGTGCCAGCAGTCCGGACAGGGGGCGTGAGACCCAGTACTTC.